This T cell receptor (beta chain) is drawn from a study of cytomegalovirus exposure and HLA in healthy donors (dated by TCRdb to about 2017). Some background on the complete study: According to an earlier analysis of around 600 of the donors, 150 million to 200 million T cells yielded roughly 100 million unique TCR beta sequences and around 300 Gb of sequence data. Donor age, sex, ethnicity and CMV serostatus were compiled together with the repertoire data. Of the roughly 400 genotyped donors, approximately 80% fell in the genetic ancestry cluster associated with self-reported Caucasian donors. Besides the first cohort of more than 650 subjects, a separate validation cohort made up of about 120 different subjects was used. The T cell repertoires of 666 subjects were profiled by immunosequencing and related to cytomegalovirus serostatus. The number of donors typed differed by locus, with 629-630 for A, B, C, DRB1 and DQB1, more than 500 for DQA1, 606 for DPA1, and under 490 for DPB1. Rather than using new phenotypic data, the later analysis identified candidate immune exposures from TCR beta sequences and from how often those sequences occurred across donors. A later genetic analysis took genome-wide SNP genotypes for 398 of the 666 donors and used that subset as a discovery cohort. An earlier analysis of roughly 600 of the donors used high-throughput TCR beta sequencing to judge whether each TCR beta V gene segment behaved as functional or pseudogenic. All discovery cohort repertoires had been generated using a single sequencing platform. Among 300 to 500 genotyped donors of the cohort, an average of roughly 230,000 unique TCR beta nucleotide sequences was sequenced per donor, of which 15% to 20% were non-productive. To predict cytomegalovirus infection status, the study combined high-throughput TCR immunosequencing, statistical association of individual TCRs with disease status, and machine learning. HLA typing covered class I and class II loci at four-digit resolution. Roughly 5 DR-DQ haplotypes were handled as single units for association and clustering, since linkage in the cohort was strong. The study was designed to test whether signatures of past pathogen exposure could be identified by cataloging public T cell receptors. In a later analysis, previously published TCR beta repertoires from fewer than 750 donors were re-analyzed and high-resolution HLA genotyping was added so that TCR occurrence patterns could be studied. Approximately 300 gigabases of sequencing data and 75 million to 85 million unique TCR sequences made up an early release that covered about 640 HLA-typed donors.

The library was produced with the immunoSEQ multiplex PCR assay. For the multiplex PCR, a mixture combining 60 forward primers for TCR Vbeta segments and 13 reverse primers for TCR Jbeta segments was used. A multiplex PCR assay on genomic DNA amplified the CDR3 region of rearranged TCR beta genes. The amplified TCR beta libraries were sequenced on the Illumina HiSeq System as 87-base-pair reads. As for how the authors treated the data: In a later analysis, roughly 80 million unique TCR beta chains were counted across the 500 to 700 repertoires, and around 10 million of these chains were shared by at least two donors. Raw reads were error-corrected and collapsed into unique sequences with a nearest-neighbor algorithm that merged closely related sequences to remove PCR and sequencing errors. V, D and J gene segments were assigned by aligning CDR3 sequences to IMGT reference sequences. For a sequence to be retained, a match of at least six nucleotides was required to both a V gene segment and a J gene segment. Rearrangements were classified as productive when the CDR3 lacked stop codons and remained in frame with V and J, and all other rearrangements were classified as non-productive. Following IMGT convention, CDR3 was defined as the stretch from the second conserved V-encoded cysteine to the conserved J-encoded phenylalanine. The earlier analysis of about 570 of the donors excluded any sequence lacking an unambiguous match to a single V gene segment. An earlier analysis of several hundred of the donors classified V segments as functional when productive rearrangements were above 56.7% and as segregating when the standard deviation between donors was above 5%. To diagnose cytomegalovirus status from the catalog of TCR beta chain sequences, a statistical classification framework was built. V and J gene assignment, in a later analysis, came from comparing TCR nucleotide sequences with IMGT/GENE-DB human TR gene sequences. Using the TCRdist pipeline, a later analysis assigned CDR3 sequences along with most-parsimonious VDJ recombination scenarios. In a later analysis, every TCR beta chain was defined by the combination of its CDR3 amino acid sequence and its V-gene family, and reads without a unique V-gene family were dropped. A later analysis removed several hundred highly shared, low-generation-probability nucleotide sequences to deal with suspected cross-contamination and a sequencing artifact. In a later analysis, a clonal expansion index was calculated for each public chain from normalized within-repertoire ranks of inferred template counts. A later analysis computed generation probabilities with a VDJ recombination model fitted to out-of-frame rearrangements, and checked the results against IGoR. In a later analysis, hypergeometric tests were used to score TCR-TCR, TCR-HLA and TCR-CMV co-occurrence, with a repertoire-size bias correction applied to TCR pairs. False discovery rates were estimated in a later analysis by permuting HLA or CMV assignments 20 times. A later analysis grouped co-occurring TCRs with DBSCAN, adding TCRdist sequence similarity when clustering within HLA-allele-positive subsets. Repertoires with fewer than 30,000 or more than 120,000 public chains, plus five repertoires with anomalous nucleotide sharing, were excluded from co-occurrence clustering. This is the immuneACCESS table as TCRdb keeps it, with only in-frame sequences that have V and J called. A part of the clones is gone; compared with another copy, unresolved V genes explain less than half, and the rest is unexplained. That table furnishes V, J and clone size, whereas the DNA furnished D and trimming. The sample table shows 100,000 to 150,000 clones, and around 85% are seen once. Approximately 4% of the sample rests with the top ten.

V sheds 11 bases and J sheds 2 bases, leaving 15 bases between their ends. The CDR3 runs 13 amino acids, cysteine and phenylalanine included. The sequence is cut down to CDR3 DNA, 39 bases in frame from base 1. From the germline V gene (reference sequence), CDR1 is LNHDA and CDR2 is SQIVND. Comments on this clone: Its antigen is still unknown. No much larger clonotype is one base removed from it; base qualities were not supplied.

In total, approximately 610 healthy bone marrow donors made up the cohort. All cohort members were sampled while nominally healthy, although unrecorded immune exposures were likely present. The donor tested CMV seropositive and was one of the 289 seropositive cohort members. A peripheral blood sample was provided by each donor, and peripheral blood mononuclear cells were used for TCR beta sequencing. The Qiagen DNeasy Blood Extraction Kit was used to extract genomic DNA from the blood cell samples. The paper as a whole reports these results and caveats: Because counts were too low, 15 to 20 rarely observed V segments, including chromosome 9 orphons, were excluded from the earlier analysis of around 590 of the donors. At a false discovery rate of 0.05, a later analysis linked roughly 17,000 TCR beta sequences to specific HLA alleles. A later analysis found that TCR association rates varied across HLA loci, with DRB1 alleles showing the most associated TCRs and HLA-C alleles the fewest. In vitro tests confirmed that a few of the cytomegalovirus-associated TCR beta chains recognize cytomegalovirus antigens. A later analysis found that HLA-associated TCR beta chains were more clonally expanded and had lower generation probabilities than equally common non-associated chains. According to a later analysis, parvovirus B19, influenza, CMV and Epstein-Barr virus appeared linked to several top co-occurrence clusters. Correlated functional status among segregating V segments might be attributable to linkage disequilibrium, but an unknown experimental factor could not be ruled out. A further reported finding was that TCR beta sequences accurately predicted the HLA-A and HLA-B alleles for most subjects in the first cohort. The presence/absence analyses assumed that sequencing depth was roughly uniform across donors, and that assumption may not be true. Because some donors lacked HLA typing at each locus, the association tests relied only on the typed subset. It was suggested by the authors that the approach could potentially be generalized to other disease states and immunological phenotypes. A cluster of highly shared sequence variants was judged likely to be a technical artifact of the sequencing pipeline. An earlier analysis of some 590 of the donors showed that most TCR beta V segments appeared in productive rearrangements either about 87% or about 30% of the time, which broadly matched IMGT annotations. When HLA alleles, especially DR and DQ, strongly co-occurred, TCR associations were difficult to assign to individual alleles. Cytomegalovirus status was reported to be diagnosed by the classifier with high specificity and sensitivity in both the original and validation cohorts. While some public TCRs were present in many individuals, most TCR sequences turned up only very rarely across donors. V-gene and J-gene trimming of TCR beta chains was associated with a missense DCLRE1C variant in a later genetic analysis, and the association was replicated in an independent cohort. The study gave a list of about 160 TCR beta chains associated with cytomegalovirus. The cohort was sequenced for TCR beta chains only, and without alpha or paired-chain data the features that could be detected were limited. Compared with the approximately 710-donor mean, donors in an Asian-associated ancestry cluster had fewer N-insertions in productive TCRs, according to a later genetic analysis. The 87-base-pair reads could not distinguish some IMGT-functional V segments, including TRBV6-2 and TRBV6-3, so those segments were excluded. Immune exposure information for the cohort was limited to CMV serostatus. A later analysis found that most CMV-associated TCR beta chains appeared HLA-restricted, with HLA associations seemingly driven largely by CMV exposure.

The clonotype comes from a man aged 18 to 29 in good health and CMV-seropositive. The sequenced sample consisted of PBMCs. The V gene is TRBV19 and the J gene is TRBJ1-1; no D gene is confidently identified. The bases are TGTGCCTGCGGAGGAACATTAAACACTGAAGCTTTCTTT. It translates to CACGGTLNTEAFF.